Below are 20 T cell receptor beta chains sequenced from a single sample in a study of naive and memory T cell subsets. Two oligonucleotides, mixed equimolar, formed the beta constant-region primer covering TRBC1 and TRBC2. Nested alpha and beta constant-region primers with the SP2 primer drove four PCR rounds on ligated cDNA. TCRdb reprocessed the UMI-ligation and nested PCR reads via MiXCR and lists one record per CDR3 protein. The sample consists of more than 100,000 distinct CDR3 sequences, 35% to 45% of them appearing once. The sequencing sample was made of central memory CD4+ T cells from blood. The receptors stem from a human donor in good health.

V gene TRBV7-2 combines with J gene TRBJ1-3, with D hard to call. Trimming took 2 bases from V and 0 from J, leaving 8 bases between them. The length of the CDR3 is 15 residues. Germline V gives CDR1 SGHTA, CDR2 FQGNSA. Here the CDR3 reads CASSLQLISGNTIYF. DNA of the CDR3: TGTGCCAGCAGCTTACAACTGATCTCTGGAAACACCATATATTTT.

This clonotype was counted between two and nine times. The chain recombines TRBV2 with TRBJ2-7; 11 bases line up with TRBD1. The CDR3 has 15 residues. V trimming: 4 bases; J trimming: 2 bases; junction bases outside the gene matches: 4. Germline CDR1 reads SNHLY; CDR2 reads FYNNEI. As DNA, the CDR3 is TGTGCCAGCAGTGGGACAGGGGGCATGACCTACGAGCAGTACTTC. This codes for CASSGTGGMTYEQYF.

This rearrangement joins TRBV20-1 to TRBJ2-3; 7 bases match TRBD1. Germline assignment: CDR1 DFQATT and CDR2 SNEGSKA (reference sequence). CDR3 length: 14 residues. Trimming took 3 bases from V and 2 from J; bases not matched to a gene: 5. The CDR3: CSARTGLDTDTQYF. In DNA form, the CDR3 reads TGCAGTGCTAGGACAGGGCTTGACACAGATACGCAGTATTTT.

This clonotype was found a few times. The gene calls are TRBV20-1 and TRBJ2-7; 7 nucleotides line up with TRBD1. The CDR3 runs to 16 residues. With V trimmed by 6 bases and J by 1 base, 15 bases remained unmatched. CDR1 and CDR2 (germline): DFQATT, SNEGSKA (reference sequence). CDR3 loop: CSAKILFGQASYEQYF. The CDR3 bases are TGCAGTGCCAAAATTTTATTCGGACAGGCGTCCTACGAGCAGTACTTC.

CDR3 bases: TGCAGTGCTAGAGATAAGAGGACAGGGCAGAATGAGCAGTTCTTC. Encoded protein: CSARDKRTGQNEQFF. The rearrangement uses TRBV20-1 and TRBJ2-1; 8 bases align to TRBD1. The CDR3 consists of 15 residues. The germline V gene has CDR1 DFQATT and CDR2 SNEGSKA (reference sequence). Trimming took 0 bases from V and 7 from J; bases not matched to a gene: 8.

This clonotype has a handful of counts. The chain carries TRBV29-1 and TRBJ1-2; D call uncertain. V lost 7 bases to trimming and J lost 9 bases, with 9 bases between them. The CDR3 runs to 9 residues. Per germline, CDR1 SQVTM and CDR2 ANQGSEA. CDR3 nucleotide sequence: TGCAGCGCCGATGGAAGCTACACCTTC. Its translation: CSADGSYTF.

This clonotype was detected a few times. CDR3 sequence reads: CSVGANTGELFF. The CDR3 region has the DNA TGCAGCGTAGGAGCGAACACCGGGGAGCTGTTTTTT. This chain joins TRBV29-1 and TRBJ2-2; no clear D. The CDR3 covers 12 residues. The germline V gene has CDR1 SQVTM and CDR2 ANQGSEA. Trimming pared 6 bases from V and 0 bases from J, leaving 5 bases between.

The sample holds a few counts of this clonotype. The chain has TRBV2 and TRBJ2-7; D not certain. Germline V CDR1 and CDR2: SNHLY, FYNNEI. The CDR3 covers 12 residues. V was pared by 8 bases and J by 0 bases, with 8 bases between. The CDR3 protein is CASGRASYEQYF. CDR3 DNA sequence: TGTGCCAGCGGCCGGGCCTCCTACGAGCAGTACTTC.

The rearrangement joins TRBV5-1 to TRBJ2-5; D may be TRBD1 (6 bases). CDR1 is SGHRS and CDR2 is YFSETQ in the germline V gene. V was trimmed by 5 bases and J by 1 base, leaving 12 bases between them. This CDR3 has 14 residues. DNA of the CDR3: TGCGCCAGCAGGGGACACCTAAGCCAAGAGACCCAGTACTTC. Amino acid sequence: CASRGHLSQETQYF.

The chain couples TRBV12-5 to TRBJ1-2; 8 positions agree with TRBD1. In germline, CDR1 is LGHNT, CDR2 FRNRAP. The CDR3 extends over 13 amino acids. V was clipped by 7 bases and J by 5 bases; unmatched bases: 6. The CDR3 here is CASAQQGVYGYTF. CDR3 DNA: TGTGCTAGTGCCCAACAGGGGGTGTATGGCTACACCTTC.

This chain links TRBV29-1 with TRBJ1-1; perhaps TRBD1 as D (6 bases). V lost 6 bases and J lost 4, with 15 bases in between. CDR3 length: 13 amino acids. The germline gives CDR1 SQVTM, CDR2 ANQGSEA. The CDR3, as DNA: TGCAGCGTAGGGTCAGGGGAAGGCACTGAAGCTTTCTTT. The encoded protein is CSVGSGEGTEAFF. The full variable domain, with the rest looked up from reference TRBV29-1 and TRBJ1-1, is SAVISQKPSRDICQRGTSLTIQCQVDSQVTMMFWYRQQPGQSLTLIATANQGSEATYESGFVIDKFPISRPNLTFSTLTVSNMSPEDSSIYLCSVGSGEGTEAFFGQGTRLTVV.

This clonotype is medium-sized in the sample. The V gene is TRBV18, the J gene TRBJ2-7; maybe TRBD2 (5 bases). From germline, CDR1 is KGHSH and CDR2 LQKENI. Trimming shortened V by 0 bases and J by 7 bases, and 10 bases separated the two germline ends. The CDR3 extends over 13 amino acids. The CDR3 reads CASSPPVSGEQYF. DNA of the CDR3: TGTGCCAGCTCACCACCGGTTTCGGGAGAGCAGTACTTC. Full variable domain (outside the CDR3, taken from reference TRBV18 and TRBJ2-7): NAGVMQNPRHLVRRRGQEARLRCSPMKGHSHVYWYRQLPEEGLKFMVYLQKENIIDESGMPKERFSAEFPKEGPSILRIQQVVRGDSAAYFCASSPPVSGEQYFGPGTRLTVT.

CDR3 protein: CATSRLQGSNQPQHF. In DNA, the CDR3 is TGTGCCACCAGCCGGCTACAGGGTAGCAATCAGCCCCAGCATTTT. The chain recombines TRBV15 with TRBJ1-5; weak D call: TRBD1 (6 bases). The CDR3 loop spans 15 amino acids. V gave up 5 bases and J gave up 0 bases, with 11 bases separating them. CDR1 and CDR2 from the germline V gene are LNHNV and YYDKDF (reference sequence).

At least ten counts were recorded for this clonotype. CDR3 sequence reads: CASSLDRTGVDEQYF. CDR3 coding DNA: TGCGCCAGCAGCTTGGACAGGACAGGGGTCGACGAGCAGTACTTC. The chain joins TRBV5-1 to TRBJ2-7, with 9 bases fitting TRBD1. The CDR3 sequence is 15 residues long. Looked up from germline, CDR1 is SGHRS and CDR2 is YFSETQ. V lost 0 bases, J lost 5 bases, and 6 bases stayed unmatched.

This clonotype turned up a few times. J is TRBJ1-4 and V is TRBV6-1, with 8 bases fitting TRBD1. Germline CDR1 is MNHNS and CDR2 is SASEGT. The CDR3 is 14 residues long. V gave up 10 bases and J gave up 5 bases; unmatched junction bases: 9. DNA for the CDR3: TGTGCCACCCATTTTGGACAGGGAAATGAAAAACTGTTTTTT. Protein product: CATHFGQGNEKLFF.

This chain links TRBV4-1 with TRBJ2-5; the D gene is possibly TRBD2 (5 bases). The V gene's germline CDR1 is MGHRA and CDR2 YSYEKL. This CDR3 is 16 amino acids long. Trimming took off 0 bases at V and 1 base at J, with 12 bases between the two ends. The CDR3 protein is CASSQDRGLFQETQYF. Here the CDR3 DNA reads TGCGCCAGCAGCCAAGATAGAGGACTGTTCCAAGAGACCCAGTACTTC.

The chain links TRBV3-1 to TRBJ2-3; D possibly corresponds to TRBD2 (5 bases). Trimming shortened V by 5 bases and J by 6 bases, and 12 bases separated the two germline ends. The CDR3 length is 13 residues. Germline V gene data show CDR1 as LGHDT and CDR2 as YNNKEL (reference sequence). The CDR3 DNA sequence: TGTGCCAGCAGCAACCTGAGGGTTGATACGCAGTATTTT. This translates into CASSNLRVDTQYF.

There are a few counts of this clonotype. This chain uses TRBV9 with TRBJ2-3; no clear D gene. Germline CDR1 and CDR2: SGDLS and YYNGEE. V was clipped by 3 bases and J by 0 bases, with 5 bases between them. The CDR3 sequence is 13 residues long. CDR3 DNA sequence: TGTGCCAGCAGCGAGACTAGCACAGATACGCAGTATTTT. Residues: CASSETSTDTQYF.

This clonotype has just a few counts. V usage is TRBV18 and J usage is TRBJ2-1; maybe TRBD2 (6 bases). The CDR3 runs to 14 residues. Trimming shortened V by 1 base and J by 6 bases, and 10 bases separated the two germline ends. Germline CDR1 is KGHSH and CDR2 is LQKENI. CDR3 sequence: CASSPLSGTNEQFF. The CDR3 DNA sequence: TGTGCCAGCTCACCACTTAGCGGTACCAATGAGCAGTTCTTC.

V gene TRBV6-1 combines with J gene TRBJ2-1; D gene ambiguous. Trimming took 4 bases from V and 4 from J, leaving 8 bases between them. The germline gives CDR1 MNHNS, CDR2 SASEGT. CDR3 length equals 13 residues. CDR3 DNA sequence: TGTGCCAGCAGTGCACAGCTATACAATGAGCAGTTCTTC. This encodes CASSAQLYNEQFF.